This TCR beta chain was recovered during a study of cytomegalovirus exposure and HLA in healthy donors. Broader study findings: Across HLA loci, a later analysis found differing TCR association rates, with DRB1 most and HLA-C fewest.

PCR employed 60 Vbeta and 13 Jbeta primers. Some clones are missing from TCRdb's copy, which holds only in-frame ones; the method was immunoSEQ multiplex PCR. This repertoire shows over 150,000 clones, roughly three quarters found once; its top ten account for 2.5% to 3.5%. To note about this clone: The antigen is undetermined.

CDR3 length: 18 residues. Germline V gene data show CDR1 as SGHTA and CDR2 as FQGNSA. V dropped 3 bases and J dropped 2 bases, with 17 bases sitting between them. The chain joins TRBV7-2 to TRBJ2-6, with D possibly TRBD2 on 6 matching bases. The TCR comes from a woman in her 50s in good health and CMV-seropositive. What was sequenced was PBMCs. CDR3: CASSFGLAGRTGANVLTF. CDR3 coding DNA: TGTGCCAGCAGCTTCGGTTTGGCAGGGAGGACTGGGGCCAACGTCCTGACTTTC.